Given below is one TCR beta chain in context. The V end lost 4 bases, the J end lost 6 bases, and 13 bases lay between the germline ends. The CDR3 spans 14 residues. Germline V gene data show CDR1 as SEHNR and CDR2 as FQNEAQ (reference sequence). Individuals drawn from some 25 US areas were roughly 18 to 95 years old. Cohort allocation depended upon clinical history that participants reported. Authors' methods: Estimation of nucleated cell counts was performed using reference gene primer amplification. Clones were sequenced by immunoSEQ multiplex PCR, and TCRdb holds only the in-frame ones, with some missing. The V and J calls and clone size were taken over from that table, and D and trimming were inferred from the DNA. The sample lists roughly 200,000 clones, roughly 85% occurring once. This record belongs to a study of blood T cell repertoires in COVID-19. Study-level information: Acute-phase and convalescent COVID-19 samples originated in the United States, Italy and Spain.

J is TRBJ2-1 and V is TRBV7-9; D is unresolved. Sample: PBMCs or T cells enriched from blood (not recorded which). The source is a man aged 35-49 years who had recovered from COVID-19. CDR3 region: CASSSNSRGNEQFF. In DNA form, the CDR3 reads TGTGCCAGCAGCTCTAATTCGCGCGGCAATGAGCAGTTCTTC.